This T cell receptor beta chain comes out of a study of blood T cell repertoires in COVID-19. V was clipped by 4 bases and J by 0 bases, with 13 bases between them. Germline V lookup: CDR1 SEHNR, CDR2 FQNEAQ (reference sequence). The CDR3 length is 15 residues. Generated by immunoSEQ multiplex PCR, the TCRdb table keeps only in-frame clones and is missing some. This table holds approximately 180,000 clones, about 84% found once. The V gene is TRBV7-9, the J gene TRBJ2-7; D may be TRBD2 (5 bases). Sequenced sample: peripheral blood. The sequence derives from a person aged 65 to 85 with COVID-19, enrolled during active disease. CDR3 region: CASSWGGGGSYEQYF. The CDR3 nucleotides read TGTGCCAGCAGCTGGGGTGGAGGCGGCTCCTACGAGCAGTACTTC.